The 12 T cell receptor beta chains presented below share a single source sample, sequenced in a study of chemoradiotherapy in HPV16-positive cancers. Clones were read by immunoSEQ multiplex PCR, and TCRdb kept only the in-frame ones, dropping some. This sample has about 12,000 clones, with 85% to 90% found just once. The source material was blood, sampled from a patient who underwent chemoradiotherapy. These receptors all stem from a human donor with HPV-associated anogenital cancer.

The chain links TRBV19 to TRBJ2-2, with 13 bases aligning to TRBD2. CDR1 and CDR2 (germline): LNHDA, SQIVND (reference sequence). This CDR3 region has 16 residues. Losses at the gene ends were 7 bases for V and 3 bases for J; bases not matched to a gene: 5. This chain's CDR3 is CASKLAGGPYTGELFF. The CDR3 DNA reads TGTGCCAGTAAACTAGCGGGGGGGCCGTACACCGGGGAGCTGTTTTTT.

The J gene is TRBJ2-5, the V gene TRBV5-1; perhaps D is TRBD1 or TRBD2 (5 bases each). The V and J ends lost 3 bases and 5 bases respectively, with 14 bases between them. Germline CDR1 reads SGHRS; CDR2 reads YFSETQ. CDR3 length equals 14 residues. The CDR3 DNA reads TGCGCCAGCAGCTCCCACAGGTGGGGGGAGACCCAGTACTTC. Translation: CASSSHRWGETQYF. Complete variable domain (other parts from reference TRBV5-1 and TRBJ2-5): KAGVTQTPRYLIKTRGQQVTLSCSPISGHRSVSWYQQTPGQGLQFLFEYFSETQRNKGNFPGRFSGRQFSNSRSEMNVSTLELGDSALYLCASSSHRWGETQYFGPGTRLLVL.

This clone has just one count. V is TRBV2 and J is TRBJ1-1; 7 nucleotides align to TRBD1. The trim removed 6 bases at V and 4 bases at J, leaving 8 bases unmatched. Per the germline V gene, CDR1 is SNHLY and CDR2 is FYNNEI. There are 14 residues in the CDR3. The CDR3 is CASRDRERSTEAFF. For the CDR3, the DNA is TGTGCCAGCAGAGACAGGGAGAGGAGCACTGAAGCTTTCTTT. Based on the CDR3 plus reference TRBV2 and TRBJ1-1, the full variable domain is EPEVTQTPSHQVTQMGQEVILRCVPISNHLYFYWYRQILGQKVEFLVSFYNNEISEKSEIFDDQFSVERPDGSNFTLKIRSTKLEDSAMYFCASRDRERSTEAFFGQGTRLTVV.

The chain uses TRBV2 and TRBJ2-7; the match to TRBD1 covers 7 bases. This CDR3 has 13 residues. Looked up from germline, CDR1 is SNHLY and CDR2 is FYNNEI. V gave up 7 bases and J gave up 6 bases; unmatched junction bases: 9. CDR3 in DNA: TGTGCCAGCACCACGGACAGGTGGCGCGAGCAGTACTTC. Residues: CASTTDRWREQYF.

The V and J genes are TRBV9 and TRBJ2-7; D perhaps matches TRBD2 (7 bases). V shed 4 bases and J shed 2 bases, with 10 bases lying between them. The CDR3 covers 13 residues. CDR1 is SGDLS, CDR2 YYNGEE, per germline. CDR3 sequence: CASSRGGTYEQYF. In DNA, the CDR3 is TGTGCCAGCAGCAGGGGGGGGACCTACGAGCAGTACTTC.

V gene TRBV29-1 combines with J gene TRBJ1-1; 7 bases fit TRBD1. With 8 bases clipped from V and 4 bases from J, the junction kept 10 bases outside the gene matches. Germline V gene sequence: CDR1 SQVTM, CDR2 ANQGSEA. The CDR3 totals 13 residues. The CDR3 nucleotides read TGCAGCACGGGACAGCGGGCGGGCACTGAAGCTTTCTTT. Translating it yields CSTGQRAGTEAFF.

This clone was recorded a few times. The chain joins TRBV14 to TRBJ2-2; D is ambiguous. The CDR3 has 14 amino acids. Germline V gene sequence: CDR1 SGHDN, CDR2 FVKESK. The V end was cut by 1 base, the J end by 3 bases, with 6 bases between. The chain's CDR3 is CASSQGRYTGELFF. For the CDR3, the DNA is TGTGCCAGCAGCCAAGGCCGCTACACCGGGGAGCTGTTTTTT.

This clone has just a few counts. CDR3 in amino acids: CATSRSSGGNSPLHF. The CDR3, as DNA: TGTGCCACCAGCAGGAGCTCGGGGGGAAATTCACCCCTCCACTTT. The gene calls are TRBV15 and TRBJ1-6, with TRBD1 as a possible D gene (5 bases). Trimming stripped 3 bases from V and 7 bases from J, with 13 bases between. CDR1 is LNHNV and CDR2 is YYDKDF in the germline V gene (reference sequence). CDR3 length: 15 residues. The full variable domain, with the rest looked up from reference TRBV15 and TRBJ1-6, is DAMVIQNPRYQVTQFGKPVTLSCSQTLNHNVMYWYQQKSSQAPKLLFHYYDKDFNNEADTPDNFQSRRPNTSFCFLDIRSPGLGDTAMYLCATSRSSGGNSPLHFGNGTRLTVT.

The chain is built from TRBV2 and TRBJ2-7; TRBD1 agrees at 8 bases. The CDR3 runs to 16 residues. Germline V gene lookup returns CDR1 SNHLY and CDR2 FYNNEI. Unmatched junction bases numbered 9, after V lost 3 bases and J lost 2 bases. The DNA of the CDR3 is TGTGCCAGCAGTGATGGGGACAGGTCTCCAACCTACGAGCAGTACTTC. Protein product: CASSDGDRSPTYEQYF.

This rearrangement joins TRBV5-1 to TRBJ1-1; no clear D. The length of the CDR3 is 14 residues. Germline loops: CDR1 SGHRS, CDR2 YFSETQ. V was cut by 4 bases and J by 5 bases, with 15 bases left in between. The CDR3 DNA reads as TGCGCCAGCAGCGGGCAAATGGCGGGTACTGAAGCTTTCTTT. This encodes CASSGQMAGTEAFF.

This rearrangement joins TRBV6-5 to TRBJ2-5, with TRBD2 as a possible D gene (6 bases). Germline V gene data show CDR1 as MNHEY and CDR2 as SVGAGI. Trimming took 3 bases from V and 5 from J, leaving 13 bases between them. This CDR3 has 14 amino acids. CDR3 residues: CASSYGASDETQYF. CDR3 in DNA: TGTGCCAGCAGTTATGGAGCTAGCGACGAGACCCAGTACTTC.

This chain joins TRBV4-1 and TRBJ1-4; tentatively, D is TRBD1 (6 bases). Germline CDR1 is MGHRA and CDR2 is YSYEKL. CDR3 size: 17 residues. V was trimmed by 4 bases and J by 0 bases, leaving 15 bases between them. As DNA, the CDR3 is TGCGCCAGCAGCCTACAAAGAGGGGGTGCAACTAATGAAAAACTGTTTTTT. Its protein is CASSLQRGGATNEKLFF.